The 6 T cell receptor beta chains given below trace back to one sample, sequenced in a study of Ad26.COV2.S vaccination and SARS-CoV-2 variants. The assay was immunoSEQ multiplex PCR, and TCRdb's table has in-frame clones only and misses some. The top ten clones hold approximately 1.9% of a sample with some 340,000 clones, approximately 86% of them seen once. Treatment indicated: 15 to 20 received Ad26.COV2.S at low or high dose, single or two shots; 5 received placebo; per-sample allocation not given. The study sampled participants on day 63 after the first vaccine or placebo injection. Sequencing used peripheral blood, obtained in a trial of Ad26.COV2.S vaccine versus placebo. All receptors derive from a person aged 18 to 59 who received the Ad26.COV2.S COVID-19 vaccine or a placebo.

The chain recombines TRBV5-1 with TRBJ1-2; 9 bases agree with TRBD1. CDR3 size: 14 residues. Germline lookup yields CDR1 SGHRS and CDR2 YFSETQ. V lost 5 bases and J lost 6; bases outside the gene matches: 8. In DNA form, the CDR3 reads TGCGCCAGCAGAGGCGGGACAGGGCGCGATGGCTACACCTTC. This sequence encodes CASRGGTGRDGYTF.

The rearrangement joins TRBV6-2 or TRBV6-3 to TRBJ2-7; D tentatively reads TRBD1 or TRBD2 (5 bases each). Trimming removed 7 bases at V and 6 bases at J, with 22 bases between. CDR3 length: 15 residues. Looked up from germline, CDR1 is MNHEY and CDR2 is SVGEGT. CDR3 nucleotide sequence: TGTGCCAGCAACCCGCCCCGGGACGGTGGTGGCGAGCAGTACTTC. This encodes CASNPPRDGGGEQYF.

The CDR3 DNA follows: TGTGCCAGCAGCGTAGAGGCCGTAAACTATGGCTACACCTTC. As protein: CASSVEAVNYGYTF. This chain links TRBV9 with TRBJ1-2; no firm D call. The ends were cut back, 0 bases at V and 2 bases at J, with 8 bases in the middle. CDR3 length: 14 amino acids. The germline V gene encodes CDR1 SGDLS and CDR2 YYNGEE.

This chain joins TRBV6-5 and TRBJ2-7; 7 bases line up with TRBD2. CDR3 size: 16 residues. Germline lookup yields CDR1 MNHEY and CDR2 SVGAGI. J gave up 2 bases and V 0 bases, and 7 bases lay outside the gene matches. The DNA of the CDR3 is TGTGCCAGCAGTTACTCCCCGGGGAGCGGGGCCTACGAGCAGTACTTC. Amino acid sequence: CASSYSPGSGAYEQYF.

Of note for this clone: Different DNA sequences within this sample yield the same CDR3. The chain recombines TRBV13 with TRBJ1-1; 8 bases are a match to TRBD1. This CDR3 comprises 13 residues. Germline trimming cut 3 bases from V and 5 bases from J; bases unmatched to any gene: 2. Germline CDR1 PRHDT, CDR2 FYEKMQ (reference sequence). The CDR3 region is CASSFRGRTEAFF. The DNA for the CDR3 is TGTGCCAGCAGCTTCAGGGGGCGAACTGAAGCTTTCTTT.

The V gene is TRBV19, the J gene TRBJ2-1; a possible D gene is TRBD2 (7 bases). The V end lost 5 bases, the J end lost 2 bases, and 13 bases lay between the germline ends. Germline assignment: CDR1 LNHDA and CDR2 SQIVND (reference sequence). The CDR3 spans 15 residues. The CDR3 nucleotides are TGTGCCAGTAGTGAACGGGGGGCCACCTACAATGAGCAGTTCTTC. Translation gives CASSERGATYNEQFF.